Below are 15 T cell receptor beta chains sequenced from a single sample in a study of blood T cell repertoires in COVID-19. TCRdb keeps only in-frame clones here, not all; method: immunoSEQ multiplex PCR. Among about 280,000 clones, around 86% were seen once, and the ten largest hold about 2.2%. The sample was peripheral blood. The receptors stem from a woman under 40 who had recovered from COVID-19.

This rearrangement joins TRBV12-3 or TRBV12-4 to TRBJ2-3; D gene ambiguous. V lost 8 bases to trimming and J lost 3 bases, with 9 bases between them. The CDR3 totals 12 residues. Written as DNA, the CDR3 is TGTGCCAGCGCCGTAACTACAGATACGCAGTATTTT. Amino acid sequence: CASAVTTDTQYF.

V gene TRBV5-6 combines with J gene TRBJ1-5; D perhaps matches TRBD1 (6 bases). Germline V gene data show CDR1 as SGHDT and CDR2 as YYEEEE. This CDR3 has 16 residues. V dropped 5 bases and J dropped 4 bases, with 19 bases sitting between them. CDR3 sequence reads: CASSTTGGRTNQPQHF. CDR3 nucleotide sequence: TGTGCCAGCAGTACTACGGGGGGCCGAACTAATCAGCCCCAGCATTTT.

This clone was seen ten or more times. J is TRBJ2-2 and V is TRBV6-1; TRBD1 aligns across 9 bases. This CDR3 is 15 amino acids long. Germline CDR1 MNHNS, CDR2 SASEGT. V trimming: 1 base; J trimming: 3 bases; junction bases outside the gene matches: 0. The CDR3 DNA sequence: TGTGCCAGCAGTGAAGGGACAGGGGACACCGGGGAGCTGTTTTTT. Translating it yields CASSEGTGDTGELFF.

A single count supports this clone. The chain links TRBV19 to TRBJ2-2; no firm D call. The CDR3 is 13 amino acids. The germline V and J ends were trimmed by 7 bases and 4 bases, with 10 bases remaining between them. Germline CDR1 and CDR2: LNHDA and SQIVND (reference sequence). Here the CDR3 DNA reads TGTGCCAGTAATGAGGTAGCCACCGGGGAGCTGTTTTTT. It yields the protein CASNEVATGELFF.

The rearrangement uses TRBV5-1 and TRBJ1-3, with a tentative D call TRBD1 (5 bases). Germline values: CDR1 SGHRS, CDR2 YFSETQ. Trimming left V 0 bases short and J 4 bases short, with 17 bases between. The CDR3 is 17 residues long. The CDR3 DNA sequence: TGCGCCAGCAGCTTGGGAAACTCAGGGCTGGTGGGAAACACCATATATTTT. Its translation: CASSLGNSGLVGNTIYF.

The chain has TRBV11-2 and TRBJ1-6, with D uncertain. The CDR3 is made up of 13 amino acids. The germline V gene encodes CDR1 SGHAT and CDR2 FQNNGV. V lost 0 bases, J lost 14 bases, and 11 bases lay in between. Written as DNA, the CDR3 is TGTGCCAGCAGCTTAGAATTTACAGATTCCCTCCACTTT. The encoded protein is CASSLEFTDSLHF.

The chain employs TRBV19 and TRBJ1-6, with TRBD1 as a possible D gene (6 bases). This CDR3 comprises 15 residues. In germline, CDR1 is LNHDA, CDR2 SQIVND (reference sequence). Trimming shortened V by 3 bases and J by 7 bases, and 13 bases separated the two germline ends. In nucleotides, the CDR3 is TGTGCCAGTAGTATCCCGGACAGACAAAATTCACCCCTCCACTTT. It is translated as CASSIPDRQNSPLHF.

V usage is TRBV24-1 and J usage is TRBJ1-5, with D possibly matching TRBD1 (5 bases). Germline CDR1 KGHDR, CDR2 SFDVKD. V was shortened by 5 bases and J by 3 bases, with 10 bases between the two germline ends. CDR3 length equals 14 residues. DNA of the CDR3: TGTGCCACCAGTGTCGAAGGGGCCAATCAGCCCCAGCATTTT. Amino acid sequence: CATSVEGANQPQHF.

V is TRBV4-3 and J is TRBJ1-2, with D unresolved. V was trimmed by 4 bases and J by 6 bases, leaving 18 bases between them. The germline V gene has CDR1 LGHNA and CDR2 YSLEER. There are 15 residues in the CDR3. CDR3 loop: CASSLFLAGTDGYTF. As DNA, the CDR3 is TGCGCCAGCAGCCTCTTTCTGGCAGGCACAGATGGCTACACCTTC.

This clone has a single count. This chain joins TRBV2 and TRBJ1-1; D remains ambiguous. Germline-derived CDR1 and CDR2 are SNHLY and FYNNEI. This CDR3 comprises 13 residues. V lost 4 bases, J lost 1 base, and 7 bases lay in between. The CDR3: CASSGQPNTEAFF. The CDR3, as DNA: TGTGCCAGCAGTGGACAACCGAACACTGAAGCTTTCTTT.

The genes are TRBV15 and TRBJ2-3; D is ambiguous. The V end lost 1 base, the J end lost 3 bases, and 8 bases lay between the germline ends. Germline V gives CDR1 LNHNV, CDR2 YYDKDF (reference sequence). CDR3 size: 14 residues. The CDR3 is CATSRGLETDTQYF. The CDR3 DNA sequence: TGTGCCACCAGCAGAGGGCTAGAAACAGATACGCAGTATTTT.

The rearrangement joins TRBV4-1 to TRBJ1-1; D not certain. The V end lost 1 base, the J end lost 4 bases, and 10 bases lay between the germline ends. Germline lookup yields CDR1 MGHRA and CDR2 YSYEKL. This CDR3 spans 14 amino acids. CDR3 sequence: CASSQVGEGTEAFF. CDR3 DNA: TGCGCCAGCAGCCAAGTGGGAGAGGGCACTGAAGCTTTCTTT.

In DNA form, the CDR3 reads TGTGCCAGCAGCCTACGTGGGGGCGTCTACGAGCAGTACTTC. Its translation is CASSLRGGVYEQYF. The chain is built from TRBV6-5 and TRBJ2-7; weak D call: TRBD1 (6 bases). Germline V CDR1 and CDR2: MNHEY, SVGAGI. The CDR3 covers 14 residues. V was pared by 6 bases and J by 3 bases, with 15 bases between.

This chain joins TRBV30 and TRBJ2-7, with 9 positions matching TRBD2. The germline V gene has CDR1 GTSNPN and CDR2 SVGIG (reference sequence). There are 16 residues in the CDR3. Trimming took 3 bases from V and 0 from J; bases not matched to a gene: 9. For the CDR3, the DNA is TGTGCCTGGAGCGCAAGTAGACTAGCGGACTCCTACGAGCAGTACTTC. Translating it yields CAWSASRLADSYEQYF.

The chain combines TRBV28 with TRBJ1-1, with 8 bases matching TRBD1. The germline CDR1 and CDR2 sequences are MDHEN and SYDVKM. V trimming: 6 bases; J trimming: 9 bases; junction bases outside the gene matches: 3. The CDR3 consists of 11 residues. The CDR3 protein is CASSQGAKAFF. CDR3 DNA sequence: TGTGCCAGCAGCCAGGGGGCGAAAGCTTTCTTT.